The rows below give T cell receptor beta chains drawn from one sample of a study of CD8 T cells in Susac syndrome. In TCRdb, the immunoSEQ multiplex PCR reads were re-called with MiXCR into one record per CDR3 protein. The data contain roughly 200,000 distinct CDR3 sequences, roughly nine tenths of them singletons. The specimen sequenced was CD4+ T cells from PBMCs. The receptors here all came from a human donor with Susac syndrome. Each CDR3 is given with its conserved first and last residue. The D gene is left open where the match is weak. Clone size is given for some rows only: seen once, a few or many times, or a class if the clone is expanded.

j_gene: TRBJ2-7
d_gene: TRBD2
abundance: -
v_gene: TRBV5-1
CDR3nt: TGCGCCAGCAGCGACCGACTAGCGGGAGATGTCGTGCAGTACTTC
CDR3aa: CASSDRLAGDVVQYF

j_gene: TRBJ2-1
d_gene: TRBD1
abundance: -
v_gene: TRBV28
CDR3nt: TGTGCCAGCAGTTCATACCGGGACAGGGGGCATGATGAGCAGTTCTTC
CDR3aa: CASSSYRDRGHDEQFF

j_gene: TRBJ2-7
d_gene: -
abundance: -
v_gene: TRBV11-2
CDR3nt: TGTGCCAGCAGCTCACCAACAGGGAGTGGAACTTACGAGCAGTACTTC
CDR3aa: CASSSPTGSGTYEQYF

j_gene: TRBJ2-2
d_gene: -
abundance: -
v_gene: TRBV28
CDR3nt: TGTGCCAGCAATGAGCTCAGAGGTGGGACCGGGGAGCTGTTTTTT
CDR3aa: CASNELRGGTGELFF

j_gene: TRBJ2-7
d_gene: -
abundance: few
v_gene: TRBV12-3/TRBV12-4
CDR3nt: TGTGCCAGCAGTTTAACCAGCGGTGGGTACGAGCAGTACTTC
CDR3aa: CASSLTSGGYEQYF

j_gene: TRBJ1-2
d_gene: TRBD1
abundance: -
v_gene: TRBV5-1
CDR3nt: TGCGCCAGCAGTTCGGACAGGGAAGTTTTGAACGGTGGCTACACCTTC
CDR3aa: CASSSDREVLNGGYTF

j_gene: TRBJ2-4
d_gene: -
abundance: -
v_gene: TRBV5-1
CDR3nt: TGCGCCAGCAGCTCCCAGGGTGTTGAGGGCCTAAACATTCAGTACTTC
CDR3aa: CASSSQGVEGLNIQYF

j_gene: TRBJ2-4
d_gene: -
abundance: -
v_gene: TRBV12-3/TRBV12-4
CDR3nt: TGTGCCAGCAGCCGACAGAAGGGTAGCAAAAACATTCAGTACTTC
CDR3aa: CASSRQKGSKNIQYF

j_gene: TRBJ2-5
d_gene: -
abundance: -
v_gene: TRBV2
CDR3nt: TGTGCCAGCAGTGAAGCGGGGCAAGAGACCCAGTACTTC
CDR3aa: CASSEAGQETQYF

j_gene: TRBJ2-5
d_gene: -
abundance: -
v_gene: TRBV6-5
CDR3nt: TGTGCCAGCACAGGAGGGTGGAGGGAGACCCAGTACTTC
CDR3aa: CASTGGWRETQYF

j_gene: TRBJ2-7
d_gene: TRBD1
abundance: few
v_gene: TRBV20-1
CDR3nt: TGCAGTGTAACACTGTGGCGGCCGGGACAGGGGGGCTACGAGCAGTACTTC
CDR3aa: CSVTLWRPGQGGYEQYF

j_gene: TRBJ1-1
d_gene: -
abundance: few
v_gene: TRBV7-8
CDR3nt: TGTGCCAGCAGCCCGACAGGCCTGAACACTGAAGCTTTCTTT
CDR3aa: CASSPTGLNTEAFF

j_gene: TRBJ2-1
d_gene: TRBD2
abundance: -
v_gene: TRBV3-1
CDR3nt: TGTGCCAGCAGCCAAACCTGGACTAGAGACAATGAGCAGTTCTTC
CDR3aa: CASSQTWTRDNEQFF

j_gene: TRBJ1-5
d_gene: -
abundance: -
v_gene: TRBV6-1
CDR3nt: TGTGCCAGCAGTGGGGCAGTTAATCAGCCCCAGCATTTT
CDR3aa: CASSGAVNQPQHF

j_gene: TRBJ2-1
d_gene: -
abundance: -
v_gene: TRBV18
CDR3nt: TGTGCCAGCTCACCACCGTCGTCACCTGGGGAGTTCTTC
CDR3aa: CASSPPSSPGEFF

j_gene: TRBJ2-1
d_gene: -
abundance: once
v_gene: TRBV29-1
CDR3nt: TGCAGCGTTGTTCTAGGTTACCCCTCCTATGAGCAGTTCTTC
CDR3aa: CSVVLGYPSYEQFF

j_gene: TRBJ2-7
d_gene: TRBD1
abundance: -
v_gene: TRBV3-1
CDR3nt: TGTGCCAGCAGCACTTCAGGGGGTACGTACGAGCAGTACTTC
CDR3aa: CASSTSGGTYEQYF

j_gene: TRBJ1-4
d_gene: -
abundance: -
v_gene: TRBV6-5
CDR3nt: TGTGCCAGCAGTTTTCGGAGTGGAACAGGACGGGGTAATGAAAAACTGTTTTTT
CDR3aa: CASSFRSGTGRGNEKLFF

j_gene: TRBJ1-2
d_gene: TRBD1
abundance: -
v_gene: TRBV3-1
CDR3nt: TGTGCCAGCAGCCCGTTACAGGGGGACGGCTACACCTTC
CDR3aa: CASSPLQGDGYTF

j_gene: TRBJ1-6
d_gene: TRBD1
abundance: -
v_gene: TRBV20-1
CDR3nt: TGCAGTGCTCAAAGGACAGGGGGCGAGTCACCCCTCCACTTT
CDR3aa: CSAQRTGGESPLHF

j_gene: TRBJ2-1
d_gene: -
abundance: -
v_gene: TRBV5-8
CDR3nt: TGTGCCAGCAGCTTGCGTCGGGGGGCAGAAGGCAATGAGCAGTTCTTC
CDR3aa: CASSLRRGAEGNEQFF

j_gene: TRBJ1-1
d_gene: TRBD1
abundance: once
v_gene: TRBV5-1
CDR3nt: TGCGCCAGCAGATACACAGGGGACGAAACTGAAGCTTTCTTT
CDR3aa: CASRYTGDETEAFF

j_gene: TRBJ2-3
d_gene: TRBD2
abundance: -
v_gene: TRBV9
CDR3nt: TGTGCCAGCAGCGTAGCTCCGGGACTAGCGGGGGGGCCGGATACGCAGTATTTT
CDR3aa: CASSVAPGLAGGPDTQYF

j_gene: TRBJ2-7
d_gene: -
abundance: -
v_gene: TRBV21-1
CDR3nt: TGTGCCAGCAGCCCACCGACAGTCCCAAGCTACGAGCAGTACTTC
CDR3aa: CASSPPTVPSYEQYF

j_gene: TRBJ1-5
d_gene: -
abundance: -
v_gene: TRBV6-1
CDR3nt: TGTGCCAGCAGTGAAAACAGGGTGAATCAGCCCCAGCATTTT
CDR3aa: CASSENRVNQPQHF

j_gene: TRBJ1-1
d_gene: TRBD1
abundance: -
v_gene: TRBV19
CDR3nt: TGTGCCAGTAGTACCGACAGGGAGAGGGCTGAAGCTTTCTTT
CDR3aa: CASSTDRERAEAFF

j_gene: TRBJ1-4
d_gene: -
abundance: -
v_gene: TRBV19
CDR3nt: TGTGCCAGTACCGGGGTAACTAATGAAAAACTGTTTTTT
CDR3aa: CASTGVTNEKLFF

j_gene: TRBJ2-3
d_gene: -
abundance: few
v_gene: TRBV28
CDR3nt: TGTGCCAGCAGTTCCCCAACAGATACGCAGTATTTT
CDR3aa: CASSSPTDTQYF

j_gene: TRBJ1-2
d_gene: -
abundance: once
v_gene: TRBV12-3/TRBV12-4
CDR3nt: TGTGCCAGCAGTTTCTTGGTCAGCAACTATGGCTACACCTTC
CDR3aa: CASSFLVSNYGYTF

j_gene: TRBJ1-4
d_gene: TRBD1
abundance: -
v_gene: TRBV6-5
CDR3nt: TGTGCCAGCAGTTACGATAAGGGGGTACAGGGGGGTGAAAAACTGTTTTTT
CDR3aa: CASSYDKGVQGGEKLFF

j_gene: TRBJ2-5
d_gene: TRBD2
abundance: -
v_gene: TRBV5-4
CDR3nt: TGTGCCAGCAGCTTCAAGACTAGCGGGAGGGCTAGAGAGACCCAGTACTTC
CDR3aa: CASSFKTSGRARETQYF

j_gene: TRBJ1-1
d_gene: TRBD1
abundance: once
v_gene: TRBV12-3/TRBV12-4
CDR3nt: TGTGCCAGACCTAAGGGGGCGGAGGGCACTGAAGCTTTCTTT
CDR3aa: CARPKGAEGTEAFF

j_gene: TRBJ2-7
d_gene: -
abundance: once
v_gene: TRBV20-1
CDR3nt: TGCAGTGCTAGCGGCCAAACCTACGAGCAGTACTTC
CDR3aa: CSASGQTYEQYF

j_gene: TRBJ2-3
d_gene: TRBD1
abundance: -
v_gene: TRBV7-2
CDR3nt: TGTGCCATCAGCTCTTGGACAGGTGGTGATCTTTGGGATACGCAGTATTTT
CDR3aa: CAISSWTGGDLWDTQYF

j_gene: TRBJ2-3
d_gene: -
abundance: few
v_gene: TRBV12-3/TRBV12-4
CDR3nt: TGTGCCAGCAGTTTATCAGGCACAGATACGCAGTATTTT
CDR3aa: CASSLSGTDTQYF

j_gene: TRBJ1-5
d_gene: -
abundance: -
v_gene: TRBV10-3
CDR3nt: TGTGCCATCAGTGAAAGGGACAATCAGCCCCAGCATTTT
CDR3aa: CAISERDNQPQHF

j_gene: TRBJ1-5
d_gene: -
abundance: -
v_gene: TRBV27
CDR3nt: TGTGCCAGCAGTTGTGATCAGCCCCAGCATTTT
CDR3aa: CASSCDQPQHF

j_gene: TRBJ1-1
d_gene: -
abundance: -
v_gene: TRBV3-1
CDR3nt: TGTGCCAGCAGCCAAGATGGTGGGGTCAAATACACTGAAGCTTTCTTT
CDR3aa: CASSQDGGVKYTEAFF

j_gene: TRBJ2-5
d_gene: -
abundance: -
v_gene: TRBV10-2
CDR3nt: TGCGCCAGCAGTGACAGGGTAGGAGGAGAGACCCAGTACTTC
CDR3aa: CASSDRVGGETQYF

j_gene: TRBJ2-7
d_gene: TRBD2
abundance: -
v_gene: TRBV9
CDR3nt: TGTGCCAGCAGCAGCCCGCTGGGGGGGAACGAGCAGTACTTC
CDR3aa: CASSSPLGGNEQYF

j_gene: TRBJ2-7
d_gene: -
abundance: -
v_gene: TRBV20-1
CDR3nt: TGCAGTGCTAGCCCCTTTTCGGGGACGTCCGAGCAGTACTTC
CDR3aa: CSASPFSGTSEQYF

j_gene: TRBJ2-4
d_gene: -
abundance: -
v_gene: TRBV30
CDR3nt: TGTGCCTGGAGTGTTTGGTTAGCCAAAAACATTCAGTACTTC
CDR3aa: CAWSVWLAKNIQYF

j_gene: TRBJ1-2
d_gene: -
abundance: -
v_gene: TRBV6-1
CDR3nt: TGTGCCAGCAGTAAAGCCCCGCGGGGCGTTAACTATGGCTACACCTTC
CDR3aa: CASSKAPRGVNYGYTF

j_gene: TRBJ2-1
d_gene: -
abundance: -
v_gene: TRBV6-2/TRBV6-3
CDR3nt: TGTGCCACGCTTTCCCTGGGGGGGCCCTACAATGAGCAGTTCTTC
CDR3aa: CATLSLGGPYNEQFF

j_gene: TRBJ2-1
d_gene: -
abundance: -
v_gene: TRBV10-3
CDR3nt: TGTGCCATCAGTGGCGCGGACAATGAGCAGTTCTTC
CDR3aa: CAISGADNEQFF